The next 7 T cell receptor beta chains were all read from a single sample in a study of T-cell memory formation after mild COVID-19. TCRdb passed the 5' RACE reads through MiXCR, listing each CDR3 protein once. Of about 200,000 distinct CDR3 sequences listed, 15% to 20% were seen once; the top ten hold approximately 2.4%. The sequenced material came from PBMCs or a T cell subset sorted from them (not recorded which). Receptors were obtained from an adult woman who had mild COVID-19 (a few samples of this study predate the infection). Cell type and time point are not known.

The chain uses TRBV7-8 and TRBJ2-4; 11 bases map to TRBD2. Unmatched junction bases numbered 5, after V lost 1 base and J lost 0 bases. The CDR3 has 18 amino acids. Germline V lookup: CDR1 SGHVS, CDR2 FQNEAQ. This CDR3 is CASSLVTSGSIAKNIQYF. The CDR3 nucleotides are TGTGCCAGCAGCTTAGTTACTAGCGGGAGTATAGCCAAAAACATTCAGTACTTC.

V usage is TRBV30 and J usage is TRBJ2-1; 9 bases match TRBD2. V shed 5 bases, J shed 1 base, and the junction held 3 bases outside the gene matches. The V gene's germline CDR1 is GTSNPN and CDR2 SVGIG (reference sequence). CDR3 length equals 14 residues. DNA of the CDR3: TGTGCCTGGGGAGCGGGAGGATCCTACAATGAGCAGTTCTTC. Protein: CAWGAGGSYNEQFF. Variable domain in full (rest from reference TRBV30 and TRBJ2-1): SQTIHQWPATLVQPVGSPLSLECTVEGTSNPNLYWYRQAAGRGLQLLFYSVGIGQISSEVPQNLSASRPQDRQFILSSKKLLLSDSGFYLCAWGAGGSYNEQFFGPGTRLTVL.

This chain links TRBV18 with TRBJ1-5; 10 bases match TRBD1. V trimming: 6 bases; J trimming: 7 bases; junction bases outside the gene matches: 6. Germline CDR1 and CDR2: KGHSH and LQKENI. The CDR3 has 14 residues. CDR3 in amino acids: CASSGQGPWQPQHF. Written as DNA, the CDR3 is TGTGCCAGCTCGGGACAGGGGCCGTGGCAGCCCCAGCATTTT.

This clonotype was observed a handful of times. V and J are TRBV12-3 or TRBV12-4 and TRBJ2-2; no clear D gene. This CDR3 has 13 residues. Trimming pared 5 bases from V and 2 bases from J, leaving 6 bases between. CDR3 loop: CASSPPNTGELFF. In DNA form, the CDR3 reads TGTGCCAGCAGTCCGCCAAACACCGGGGAGCTGTTTTTT.

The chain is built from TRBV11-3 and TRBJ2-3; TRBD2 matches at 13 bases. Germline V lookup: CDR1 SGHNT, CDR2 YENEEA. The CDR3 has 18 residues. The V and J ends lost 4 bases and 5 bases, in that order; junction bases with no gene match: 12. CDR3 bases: TGTGCCAGCAGCTCCCCAACGGGGACTAGCGGGGAGAAAGATACGCAGTATTTT. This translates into CASSSPTGTSGEKDTQYF.

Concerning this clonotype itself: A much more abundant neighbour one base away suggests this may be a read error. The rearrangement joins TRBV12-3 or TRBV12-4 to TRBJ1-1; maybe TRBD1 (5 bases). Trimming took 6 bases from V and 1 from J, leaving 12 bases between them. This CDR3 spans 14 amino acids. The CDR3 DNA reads TGTGCCAGCAGCGGGGGGGGAGCGAACACTGAAGCTTTCTTT. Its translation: CASSGGGANTEAFF.

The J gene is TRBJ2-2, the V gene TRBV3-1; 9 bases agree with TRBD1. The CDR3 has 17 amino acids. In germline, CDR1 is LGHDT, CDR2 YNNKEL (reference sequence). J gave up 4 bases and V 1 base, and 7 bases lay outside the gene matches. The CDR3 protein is CASSQAPGQGGTGELFF. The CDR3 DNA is TGTGCCAGCAGCCAAGCTCCGGGACAGGGAGGCACCGGGGAGCTGTTTTTT.